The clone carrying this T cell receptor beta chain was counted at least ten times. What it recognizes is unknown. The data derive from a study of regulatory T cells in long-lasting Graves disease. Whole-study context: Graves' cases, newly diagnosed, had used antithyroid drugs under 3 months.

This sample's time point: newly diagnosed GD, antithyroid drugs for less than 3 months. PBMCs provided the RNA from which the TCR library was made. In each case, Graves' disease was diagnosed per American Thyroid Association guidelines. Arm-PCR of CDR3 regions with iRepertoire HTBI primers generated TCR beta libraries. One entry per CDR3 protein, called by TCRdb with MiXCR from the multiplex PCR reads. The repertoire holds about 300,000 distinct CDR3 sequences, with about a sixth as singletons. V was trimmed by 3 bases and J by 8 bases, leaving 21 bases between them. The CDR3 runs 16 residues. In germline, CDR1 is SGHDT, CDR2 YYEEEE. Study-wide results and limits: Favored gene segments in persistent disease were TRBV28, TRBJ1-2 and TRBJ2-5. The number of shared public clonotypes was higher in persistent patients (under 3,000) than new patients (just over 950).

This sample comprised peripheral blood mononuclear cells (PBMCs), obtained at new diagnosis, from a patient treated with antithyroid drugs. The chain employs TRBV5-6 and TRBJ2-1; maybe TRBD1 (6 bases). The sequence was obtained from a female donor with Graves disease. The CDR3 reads CASSSPSKTGFHEQFF. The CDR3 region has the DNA TGTGCCAGCAGCTCGCCGTCCAAAACAGGGTTCCATGAGCAGTTCTTC.